This TCR beta chain was captured by sequencing in a study of blood T cell repertoires in COVID-19. Method: immunoSEQ multiplex PCR; TCRdb's copy keeps in-frame clones and lacks some. This table holds about 160,000 clones, 82% found once. CDR3 length: 14 residues. The V and J ends lost 5 bases and 8 bases respectively, with 18 bases between them. CDR1 and CDR2 from the germline V gene are MDHEN and SYDVKM. The source is a woman aged 80 or older with acute or convalescent COVID-19. The V call is TRBV28, the J call TRBJ1-1, with D maybe TRBD1 (6 bases). Sequenced sample: peripheral blood. CDR3 sequence: CASSPPRGGYEAFF. For the CDR3, the DNA is TGTGCCAGCAGTCCACCCCGAGGGGGTTACGAAGCTTTCTTT.